The clone carrying this TCR beta chain appeared a few times. What it recognizes is unknown. The data stem from a study of human T cells and chemical hapten exposure. Study details: Upper-back patch tests with 0.01% DPC were read at 6 days.

With 3 bases removed from V and 12 bases from J, the gap between germline ends came to 11 bases. This CDR3 contains 11 residues. CDR1 is SNHLY and CDR2 is FYNNEI in the germline V gene. The time point was: pre-sensitization, week 0. Treatment noted: therapeutic diphenylcyclopropenone sensitization with weekly scalp DPC. Points from the study as a whole: Expanded TCRs were compared with controls, and the expanded TCRs formed significantly more large CDR3 similarity clusters.

TCRdb fed the RACE reads into MiXCR, producing one record per CDR3 protein. The repertoire consists of about 51,000 distinct CDR3 sequences, with around 9.4% occurring once and the leading ten covering 11% to 15%. Sample: whole blood, taken in connection with sensitization to the hapten diphenylcyclopropenone (DPC). The sequence was obtained from a middle-aged woman with alopecia areata. Some clones in this sample may be carry-over from other donors' samples. This sequence joins TRBV2 and TRBJ1-2, with D unresolved. The chain's CDR3 is CASSDGILNTF. In DNA form, the CDR3 reads TGTGCCAGCAGTGATGGCATTCTCAACACCTTC.